These 22 T cell receptor beta chains came from one sample sequenced in a study of graft-versus-host responses after intestinal transplantation. Some clones are missing from TCRdb's copy, which holds only in-frame ones; the method was immunoSEQ multiplex PCR. Among tens of thousands of clones listed, about 90% were seen once. The sample in question was PBMCs, obtained roughly 660 days after intestinal transplant. The receptors come from a human patient who received an intestinal transplant, so some T cells may come from the graft donor.

The chain carries TRBV5-6 and TRBJ2-7; perhaps TRBD1 as D (5 bases). Germline CDR1 reads SGHDT; CDR2 reads YYEEEE. V was clipped by 4 bases and J by 7 bases, with 12 bases between them. This CDR3 contains 12 residues. CDR3 DNA: TGTGCCAGCAGCCCGACAGTAGGAGAGCAGTACTTC. Translating it yields CASSPTVGEQYF.

The genes are TRBV29-1 and TRBJ2-1; D gene unclear. V was trimmed by 5 bases and J by 1 base, leaving 6 bases between them. The CDR3 is 12 amino acids. The V gene's germline CDR1 is SQVTM and CDR2 ANQGSEA. CDR3 loop: CSVRLSYNEQFF. The CDR3 DNA reads TGCAGCGTTCGTCTGTCCTACAATGAGCAGTTCTTC.

The chain combines TRBV5-4 with TRBJ2-1; D ambiguous. The CDR3 consists of 13 residues. Germline CDR1 reads SGHNT; CDR2 reads YYREEE (reference sequence). V shed 4 bases and J shed 4 bases, with 9 bases lying between them. The DNA for the CDR3 is TGTGCCAGCAGCGCGACTCAATACAATGAGCAGTTCTTC. Translating gives CASSATQYNEQFF.

This rearrangement joins TRBV7-2 to TRBJ1-1; no clear D gene. The CDR3 covers 14 residues. The germline V gene encodes CDR1 SGHTA and CDR2 FQGNSA. The V gene lost 1 base and the J gene lost 8 bases, with 14 bases spanning the gap. The chain's CDR3 is CASSLVRGVAEAFF. The CDR3 DNA sequence: TGTGCCAGCAGCTTAGTTCGCGGGGTGGCGGAAGCTTTCTTT.

V is TRBV9 and J is TRBJ2-1; D gene ambiguous. There are 15 residues in the CDR3. CDR1 is SGDLS and CDR2 is YYNGEE in the germline V gene. The germline V and J ends were trimmed by 4 bases and 1 base, with 12 bases remaining between them. This chain's CDR3 is CASSLVSGSYNEQFF. The DNA of the CDR3 is TGTGCCAGCAGCCTAGTTTCAGGATCCTACAATGAGCAGTTCTTC.

V usage is TRBV10-3 and J usage is TRBJ2-7; 7 bases are a match to TRBD1. CDR3 size: 13 residues. Trimming cost V 6 bases and J 5 bases; bases outside gene matches: 7. The germline gives CDR1 ENHRY, CDR2 SYGVKD. Here the CDR3 reads CAIRGQSSDEQYF. The DNA of the CDR3 is TGTGCCATCAGGGGACAGTCGTCCGACGAGCAGTACTTC.

The chain uses TRBV9 and TRBJ2-7; D ambiguous. The CDR3 is 14 amino acids. The V end lost 3 bases, the J end lost 2 bases, and 12 bases lay between the germline ends. From germline, CDR1 is SGDLS and CDR2 YYNGEE. The CDR3 reads CASSESGLAYEQYF. DNA of the CDR3: TGTGCCAGCAGCGAATCCGGCTTGGCCTACGAGCAGTACTTC.

This clone was detected only a few times. CDR3 DNA sequence: TGTGCCAGCTCACCACCGGGGAACCACGGGGGAAGCACAGATACGCAGTATTTT. Translating it yields CASSPPGNHGGSTDTQYF. The chain is built from TRBV18 and TRBJ2-3; D is possibly TRBD2 (6 bases). This CDR3 is 18 amino acids long. V gave up 0 bases and J gave up 0 bases, with 16 bases separating them. Looked up from germline, CDR1 is KGHSH and CDR2 is LQKENI.

This chain links TRBV27 with TRBJ1-1, with TRBD1 as a possible D gene (5 bases). V was shortened by 6 bases and J by 3 bases, with 11 bases between the two germline ends. The CDR3 contains 13 residues. Looked up from germline, CDR1 is MNHEY and CDR2 is SMNVEV (reference sequence). CDR3 DNA sequence: TGTGCCAGCAGCCAGGGATCTCACACTGAAGCTTTCTTT. Its protein is CASSQGSHTEAFF.

The J gene is TRBJ2-2, the V gene TRBV5-1; 7 bases map to TRBD1. Germline values: CDR1 SGHRS, CDR2 YFSETQ. The CDR3 has 14 residues. V dropped 2 bases and J dropped 4; count of bases not matched to a gene: 2. This CDR3 is CASSFKGATGELFF. In DNA, the CDR3 is TGCGCCAGCAGCTTTAAGGGGGCCACCGGGGAGCTGTTTTTT.

As regards this clone: The junction departs from germline at one end; a sequencing error may be responsible. The rearrangement uses TRBV5-6 and TRBJ1-3; no firm D call. The germline V gene encodes CDR1 SGHDT and CDR2 YYEEEE. The CDR3 contains 13 residues. The CDR3 is CASSLGTPNTIYF. The CDR3 coding sequence is TGTGCCAGCAGTTTGGGTACGCCAAACACCATATATTTT.

The V and J genes are TRBV6-6 and TRBJ1-3; D is undetermined. CDR3 length: 15 residues. V lost 0 bases and J lost 2, with 8 bases in between. Germline V gives CDR1 MNHNY, CDR2 SVGAGI (reference sequence). The CDR3 DNA follows: TGTGCCAGCAGTTACTCAAGGGTGGCTGGAAACACCATATATTTT. Encoded protein: CASSYSRVAGNTIYF.

This clone has a single count. The chain combines TRBV19 with TRBJ2-2; 8 nucleotides match TRBD1. V dropped 4 bases and J dropped 5; count of bases not matched to a gene: 9. The germline CDR1 and CDR2 sequences are LNHDA and SQIVND (reference sequence). The CDR3 spans 16 residues. The CDR3 sequence is CASSTPRRGRTGELFF. The CDR3 DNA follows: TGTGCCAGTAGTACCCCGCGCAGGGGGCGGACCGGGGAGCTGTTTTTT.

The chain combines TRBV5-5 with TRBJ1-1; no reliable D call. Deletions cut 1 base from V and 5 bases from J, with 9 bases between. Germline lookup yields CDR1 SGHKS and CDR2 YYEKEE (reference sequence). The CDR3 runs to 13 residues. The CDR3 here is CASSLSPGTEAFF. Written as DNA, the CDR3 is TGTGCCAGCAGCTTGAGTCCCGGGACTGAAGCTTTCTTT.

The V and J genes are TRBV6-1 and TRBJ2-1; D gene unclear. This CDR3 has 15 amino acids. The germline CDR1 and CDR2 sequences are MNHNS and SASEGT. The V end lost 6 bases, the J end lost 0 bases, and 12 bases lay between the germline ends. This chain's CDR3 is CASSASKSSYNEQFF. The CDR3 coding sequence is TGTGCCAGCAGCGCGAGCAAGAGCTCCTACAATGAGCAGTTCTTC.

The chain links TRBV5-1 to TRBJ2-7; no definite D call. V was pared by 1 base and J by 4 bases, with 12 bases between. The CDR3 has 14 residues. Germline lookup yields CDR1 SGHRS and CDR2 YFSETQ. The CDR3 bases are TGCGCCAGCAGCTTGATCCCCGGATCTTACGAGCAGTACTTC. This translates into CASSLIPGSYEQYF.

The chain recombines TRBV29-1 with TRBJ2-5; TRBD2 aligns across 7 bases. Germline CDR1 SQVTM, CDR2 ANQGSEA. The CDR3 covers 12 residues. V was pared by 5 bases and J by 9 bases, with 9 bases of the junction left unmatched. The CDR3, as DNA: TGCAGCGTTCCAGCGGGACCGTGGGCCCAGTACTTC. It translates to CSVPAGPWAQYF.

The V and J genes are TRBV11-2 and TRBJ1-6; D is uncertain. Trimming shortened V by 3 bases and J by 8 bases, and 8 bases separated the two germline ends. The CDR3 covers 13 residues. Germline CDR1 and CDR2: SGHAT and FQNNGV. Here the CDR3 DNA reads TGTGCCAGCAGCTTTCAGTTCGATTCACCCCTCCACTTT. Translated, it gives CASSFQFDSPLHF.

This chain connects TRBV7-9 to TRBJ1-1; unclear D gene. Germline V CDR1 and CDR2: SEHNR, FQNEAQ (reference sequence). There are 14 residues in the CDR3. V lost 1 base and J lost 3, with 9 bases in between. CDR3 nucleotide sequence: TGTGCCAGCAGCTTAGAAAGGACGGACACTGAAGCTTTCTTT. Translating it yields CASSLERTDTEAFF.

The V call is TRBV29-1, the J call TRBJ2-7; tentative D call: TRBD2 (5 bases). Germline CDR1 is SQVTM and CDR2 is ANQGSEA. This CDR3 comprises 12 residues. The V gene lost 3 bases and the J gene lost 2 bases, with 8 bases spanning the gap. CDR3 region: CSVDTGTYEQYF. The CDR3, as DNA: TGCAGCGTTGATACGGGAACCTACGAGCAGTACTTC.

This chain connects TRBV7-8 to TRBJ2-1, with unresolved D. The V end was cut by 1 base, the J end by 9 bases, with 13 bases between. CDR1 and CDR2 (germline): SGHVS, FQNEAQ. CDR3 length: 14 residues. As DNA, the CDR3 is TGTGCCAGCAGCTTAGTGGCTAGATCAGCTGAGCAGTTCTTC. Translating gives CASSLVARSAEQFF.

This chain connects TRBV2 to TRBJ2-1; D might be TRBD1 (6 bases). The germline CDR1 and CDR2 sequences are SNHLY and FYNNEI. This CDR3 spans 14 amino acids. V was clipped by 4 bases and J by 3 bases, with 10 bases between them. The CDR3 nucleotides read TGTGCCAGCAGTGTCTGGACAGACTACAATGAGCAGTTCTTC. It specifies CASSVWTDYNEQFF.